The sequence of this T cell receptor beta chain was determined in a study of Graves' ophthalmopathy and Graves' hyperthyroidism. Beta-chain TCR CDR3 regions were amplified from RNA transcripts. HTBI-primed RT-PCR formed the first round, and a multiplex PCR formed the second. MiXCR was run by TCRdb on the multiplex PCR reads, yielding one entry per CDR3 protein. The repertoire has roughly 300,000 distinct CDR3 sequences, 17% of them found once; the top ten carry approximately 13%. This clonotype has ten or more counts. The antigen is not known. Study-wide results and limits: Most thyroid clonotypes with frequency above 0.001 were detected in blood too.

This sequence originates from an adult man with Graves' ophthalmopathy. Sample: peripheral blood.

The DNA for the CDR3 is TGTGCCAGCAGTTTAAGGGAAAACCACCAGCCCCAGCATTTT. Protein: CASSLRENHQPQHF. The V call is TRBV27, the J call TRBJ1-5; D is undetermined. The CDR3 covers 14 residues. The germline CDR1 and CDR2 sequences are MNHEY and SMNVEV (reference sequence). The V end was cut by 2 bases, the J end by 7 bases, with 12 bases between.